This TCR beta chain was recorded in a study of ipilimumab plus nivolumab after autologous stem cell transplantation. Study details: Patients received a median of roughly five ipilimumab and 8 or 9 nivolumab doses.

The germline V gene encodes CDR1 MNHNS and CDR2 SASEGT. This CDR3 contains 15 residues. V lost 4 bases to trimming and J lost 2 bases; unmatched junction nucleotides: 7. Checkpoint therapy with ipilimumab 1 mg/kg began 14 to 28 days after transplant. Patients got 3 mg/kg IV nivolumab weeks 1, 4, 7, 10, then biweekly through week 26. Profiling relied on immunoSEQ multiplex PCR, and the TCRdb table lists in-frame clones only, not all of them. The data show some 15,000 clones, under 85% seen once. The chain couples TRBV6-1 to TRBJ1-2; the match to TRBD1 covers 7 bases. This TCR was recovered from a male donor with primary mediastinal lymphoma. Specimen: PBMCs, collected in a trial of ipilimumab plus nivolumab as post-transplant consolidation. CDR3 protein: CASSGRGGSNYGYTF. Written as DNA, the CDR3 is TGTGCCAGCAGTGGACGAGGGGGCTCGAACTATGGCTACACCTTC.